This T cell receptor beta chain was found in a study of memory CD4+ T cells and cytomegalovirus serostatus. Study-wide points: The CMV-associated TCR signature appears largely within the CD4+ memory repertoire. Of more than 150 reported CMV TCRbeta sequences, about 70 were found in memory CD4+ repertoires.

The sort gate was single viable CD3+CD4+CD8-CD45RO+ cells for memory CD4+ T cells. Serum IgG to CMV pp150, pp28, p38 and p52 defined serostatus. To note about this clone: Its cognate antigen is unknown.

With 3 bases clipped from V and 12 bases from J, the junction kept 4 bases outside the gene matches. The germline gives CDR1 PRHDT, CDR2 FYEKMQ (reference sequence). This CDR3 comprises 11 residues. Per the authors' pipeline: Out-of-frame sequences were removed, leaving roughly 2,200,000 distinct TCRbeta sequences. Sequenced by immunoSEQ multiplex PCR; TCRdb stores in-frame clones only, minus some. The V and J calls and clone size were taken over from that table, and D and trimming were inferred from the DNA. The sample consists of about 64,000 clones, around 77% of them appearing once. The sequence was obtained from an adult in good health and CMV-seronegative. The chain uses TRBV13 and TRBJ1-1; 7 bases are a match to TRBD1. Sequencing was done on a sample of memory CD4+ T cells from blood. In DNA, the CDR3 is TGTGCCAGCAGCTTGACAGGGAACCCTTTCTTT. It yields the protein CASSLTGNPFF.